Listed below are T cell receptor beta chains from one sample, sequenced in a study of Ad26.COV2.S vaccination and SARS-CoV-2 variants. Sequencing was performed with immunoSEQ multiplex PCR; in TCRdb, only in-frame clones are kept and a portion is missing. Altogether over 400,000 clones are present, approximately 92% being singletons, with the ten largest covering more than 1.5%. Source: peripheral blood, taken in a trial of Ad26.COV2.S vaccine versus placebo. The receptors originated from a person aged 18-60 years who received the Ad26.COV2.S COVID-19 vaccine or a placebo. CDR3s include the opening cysteine and the closing phenylalanine or tryptophan. Fields, in order: V gene, clone size, J gene, CDR3 length, CDR3 protein. Clone size appears in some rows only: once, few, many, or a class for an expanded clone.

V: TRBV6-5
size: -
J: TRBJ2-1
length: 15
CDR3: CASSPGGGFYNEQFF

V: TRBV5-5
size: -
J: TRBJ1-6
length: 15
CDR3: CASSLGGTGSSPLHF

V: TRBV9
size: -
J: TRBJ1-5
length: 15
CDR3: CASSVSGGNNQPQHF

V: TRBV25-1
size: -
J: TRBJ2-7
length: 12
CDR3: CASSGNSYEQYF

V: TRBV29-1
size: -
J: TRBJ2-3
length: 14
CDR3: CSVDFAGGTDTQYF

V: TRBV7-8
size: once
J: TRBJ2-3
length: 16
CDR3: CASSSPKDRYTDTQYF

V: TRBV4-1
size: -
J: TRBJ1-2
length: 13
CDR3: CASSQERLDGYTF

V: TRBV5-1
size: -
J: TRBJ2-7
length: 15
CDR3: CASSLTSDPRYEQYF

V: TRBV7-2
size: -
J: TRBJ2-2
length: 17
CDR3: CASSLQAGASNTGELFF

V: TRBV4-3
size: once
J: TRBJ2-6
length: 15
CDR3: CASSQDGTGANVLTF

V: TRBV18
size: few
J: TRBJ2-1
length: 13
CDR3: CASSPGQNNEQFF

V: TRBV7-9
size: -
J: TRBJ2-7
length: 15
CDR3: CASSRTGTGDYEQYF

V: TRBV5-1
size: few
J: TRBJ2-5
length: 12
CDR3: CASSLDQETQYF

V: TRBV2
size: -
J: TRBJ1-2
length: 13
CDR3: CASSGLLNYGYTF

V: TRBV11-2
size: -
J: TRBJ2-7
length: 12
CDR3: CASSLVSTSKYF

V: TRBV30
size: -
J: TRBJ2-3
length: 16
CDR3: CAWGSDGAGISDTQYF

V: TRBV30
size: few
J: TRBJ2-7
length: 15
CDR3: CAWSVGTGYLYEQYF

V: TRBV5-5
size: -
J: TRBJ2-3
length: 17
CDR3: CASSLGSTSTLGDTQYF

V: TRBV7-9
size: -
J: TRBJ1-1
length: 15
CDR3: CASSLVSGMNTEAFF

V: TRBV5-4
size: -
J: TRBJ2-5
length: 15
CDR3: CASRYSGTRDETQYF

V: TRBV5-1
size: -
J: TRBJ2-1
length: 14
CDR3: CASSDRDRVNEQFF

V: TRBV3-1/TRBV3-2
size: -
J: TRBJ2-3
length: 15
CDR3: CASSRAGFDTDTQYF

V: TRBV27
size: few
J: TRBJ2-7
length: 15
CDR3: CASSLSWTFRYEQYF

V: TRBV7-8
size: -
J: TRBJ1-3
length: 18
CDR3: CASSLGEASRAGGNTIYF

V: TRBV19
size: -
J: TRBJ1-4
length: 16
CDR3: CASSIVTGGGNEKLFF

V: TRBV5-6
size: -
J: TRBJ2-7
length: 17
CDR3: CASSLAPLAGGLYEQYF

V: TRBV10-3
size: -
J: TRBJ2-7
length: 15
CDR3: CAISGRDARGYEQYF

V: TRBV7-2
size: -
J: TRBJ2-1
length: 14
CDR3: CASSPSRAGVEQFF

V: TRBV14
size: once
J: TRBJ2-3
length: 15
CDR3: CASSQDPRSGDTQYF

V: TRBV5-1
size: -
J: TRBJ1-1
length: 16
CDR3: CASSRDGQGMNTEAFF

V: TRBV10-3
size: -
J: TRBJ2-1
length: 13
CDR3: CAISEGINNEQFF

V: TRBV9
size: -
J: TRBJ1-1
length: 13
CDR3: CASSGGRDTEAFF

V: TRBV19
size: -
J: TRBJ1-1
length: 13
CDR3: CASSITVNTEAFF

V: TRBV21-1
size: -
J: TRBJ2-7
length: 15
CDR3: CASSKGGVGSYEQYF

V: TRBV6-6
size: -
J: TRBJ1-1
length: 11
CDR3: CASRANTEAFF

V: TRBV7-8
size: -
J: TRBJ2-5
length: 14
CDR3: CASSLGQDGETQYF

V: TRBV4-1
size: -
J: TRBJ2-1
length: 14
CDR3: CASSQDWSSDEQFF

V: TRBV3-1/TRBV3-2
size: -
J: TRBJ2-7
length: 19
CDR3: CASSHPPGLAARATYEQYF

V: TRBV3-1/TRBV3-2
size: -
J: TRBJ1-6
length: 15
CDR3: CASSRGQGYNSPLHF

V: TRBV7-9
size: -
J: TRBJ2-1
length: 15
CDR3: CASSPRVPSYNEQFF

V: TRBV6-6
size: once
J: TRBJ2-1
length: 15
CDR3: CASSKDRSSYNEQFF

V: TRBV4-3
size: -
J: TRBJ1-3
length: 15
CDR3: CASSQGSNSGNTIYF

V: TRBV28
size: -
J: TRBJ2-7
length: 12
CDR3: CASSSSSYEQYF

V: TRBV5-1
size: -
J: TRBJ2-3
length: 15
CDR3: CASSLEGVRTDTQYF